Listed here are 22 T cell receptor beta chains from one sample, sequenced in a study of blood T cell repertoires in COVID-19. Repertoires were generated with immunoSEQ multiplex PCR, while TCRdb's copy carries only in-frame clones and drops some. The data show 200,000 to 300,000 clones, 70% to 90% seen once. Source material: peripheral blood. All receptors come from a woman aged 35 to 49 with acute or convalescent COVID-19.

The rearrangement joins TRBV11-1 to TRBJ1-1, with D unresolved. Trimming removed 2 bases at V and 3 bases at J, with 10 bases between. Per the germline V gene, CDR1 is SGHAT and CDR2 is FQDESV (reference sequence). The CDR3 contains 14 residues. In DNA form, the CDR3 reads TGTGCCAGCAGCTTAACTTTGGGAGACACTGAAGCTTTCTTT. The encoded protein is CASSLTLGDTEAFF.

The chain links TRBV28 to TRBJ1-1, with 7 bases aligning to TRBD1. J gave up 1 base and V 8 bases, and 10 bases lay outside the gene matches. Germline loops: CDR1 MDHEN, CDR2 SYDVKM. The CDR3 runs 15 residues. The CDR3 DNA is TGTGCCAGCCATCAACAGGGGATACGGAACACTGAAGCTTTCTTT. It encodes CASHQQGIRNTEAFF.

J is TRBJ1-1 and V is TRBV5-6; 7 nucleotides line up with TRBD1. CDR3 length: 12 residues. Trimming at V came to 7 bases and at J to 5 bases, leaving 5 bases not matched to a gene. Germline CDR1 and CDR2: SGHDT and YYEEEE. The CDR3 spells CASAYRGTEAFF. The CDR3 region has the DNA TGTGCCAGCGCATACAGGGGAACTGAAGCTTTCTTT.

The chain is built from TRBV19 and TRBJ1-6; TRBD1 agrees at 7 bases. This CDR3 contains 16 residues. Germline-derived CDR1 and CDR2 are LNHDA and SQIVND (reference sequence). The junction had 11 bases not matched to a gene; V was cut back by 7 bases and J by 5 bases. The CDR3 bases are TGTGCCAGTACCAAAAGACAGGGCAACCATAATTCACCCCTCCACTTT. It specifies CASTKRQGNHNSPLHF.

Comment on this clone: The sample contains more than one DNA sequence encoding this CDR3. The chain carries TRBV15 and TRBJ2-7, with TRBD2 as a possible D gene (6 bases). CDR1 is LNHNV, CDR2 YYDKDF, per germline (reference sequence). V was pared by 0 bases and J by 4 bases, with 7 bases between. The CDR3 extends over 13 amino acids. Here the CDR3 DNA reads TGTGCCACCAGCAGAGAGGGGGGATACGAGCAGTACGTC. Translated, it gives CATSREGGYEQYV.

The rearrangement links TRBV27 to TRBJ1-6; 7 bases align to TRBD1. The CDR3 consists of 14 residues. Germline CDR1 and CDR2: MNHEY and SMNVEV (reference sequence). V shed 6 bases and J 7 bases; nucleotides not matched to a gene: 6. The DNA for the CDR3 is TGTGCCAGCAGCCCGACAGGGTGGAATTCACCCCTCCACTTT. Encoded protein: CASSPTGWNSPLHF.

This clone was detected a few times. The chain carries TRBV2 and TRBJ2-5; a weak D match, TRBD2 (7 bases). V lost 7 bases, J lost 5 bases, and 29 bases lay in between. This CDR3 has 18 residues. Looked up from germline, CDR1 is SNHLY and CDR2 is FYNNEI. CDR3 region: CASILRSGGGPGRETQYF. The DNA of the CDR3 is TGTGCCAGCATCCTGAGGTCGGGGGGCGGGCCTGGTAGGGAGACCCAGTACTTC.

The V call is TRBV24-1, the J call TRBJ1-4, with a possible D match to TRBD1 (6 bases). The CDR3 runs 14 residues. CDR1 is KGHDR and CDR2 is SFDVKD in the germline V gene. The V end lost 3 bases, the J end lost 2 bases, and 6 bases lay between the germline ends. CDR3 sequence (DNA): TGTGCCACCAGTGATCAGGGGACTAATGAAAAACTGTTTTTT. Protein product: CATSDQGTNEKLFF.

This chain joins TRBV9 and TRBJ2-3; TRBD2 matches at 9 bases. Germline CDR1 and CDR2: SGDLS and YYNGEE. The CDR3 has 16 amino acids. With V trimmed by 2 bases and J by 5 bases, 9 bases remained unmatched. CDR3 in DNA: TGTGCCAGCAGCGTCGGGACTAGCAGGAGGGTAGATACGCAGTATTTT. Translated: CASSVGTSRRVDTQYF.

The chain uses TRBV12-5 and TRBJ1-2; perhaps TRBD1 as D (6 bases). This CDR3 has 14 residues. V lost 3 bases, J lost 5 bases, and 13 bases lay in between. Germline V lookup: CDR1 LGHNT, CDR2 FRNRAP. This chain's CDR3 is CASGFQGNTYGYTF. CDR3 nucleotides: TGTGCTAGTGGTTTTCAGGGGAACACTTATGGCTACACCTTC. Full variable domain (outside the CDR3, taken from reference TRBV12-5 and TRBJ1-2): DARVTQTPRHKVTEMGQEVTMRCQPILGHNTVFWYRQTMMQGLELLAYFRNRAPLDDSGMPKDRFSAEMPDATLATLKIQPSEPRDSAVYFCASGFQGNTYGYTFGSGTRLTVV.

The V and J genes are TRBV6-2 or TRBV6-3 and TRBJ1-1, with D perhaps matching TRBD1 (6 bases). Trimming took off 1 base at V and 4 bases at J, with 19 bases between the two ends. CDR1 is MNHEY and CDR2 is SVGEGT in the germline V gene. The CDR3 spans 17 residues. The CDR3 loop reads CASSYLGPGQRTTEAFF. In DNA, the CDR3 is TGTGCCAGCAGTTACTTAGGGCCTGGACAGAGGACCACTGAAGCTTTCTTT.

The chain joins TRBV9 to TRBJ2-3; no firm D call. The V gene lost 3 bases and the J gene lost 2 bases, with 19 bases spanning the gap. The CDR3 covers 17 residues. The germline gives CDR1 SGDLS, CDR2 YYNGEE. The CDR3 sequence is CASSAYRILVNTDTQYF. The DNA of the CDR3 is TGTGCCAGCAGCGCATACAGAATTCTGGTTAACACAGATACGCAGTATTTT. The full variable domain, its missing parts supplied by reference TRBV9 and TRBJ2-3, is DSGVTQTPKHLITATGQRVTLRCSPRSGDLSVYWYQQSLDQGLQFLIQYYNGEERAKGNILERFSAQQFPDLHSELNLSSLELGDSALYFCASSAYRILVNTDTQYFGPGTRLTVL.

The rearrangement joins TRBV6-6 to TRBJ1-5; D is unclear. CDR3 size: 15 residues. Germline CDR1 and CDR2: MNHNY and SVGAGI (reference sequence). V lost 5 bases and J 7 bases, leaving 18 bases between the germline ends. This CDR3 is CASSGQGRVGQPQHF. CDR3 in DNA: TGTGCCAGCAGTGGCCAAGGGAGGGTCGGGCAGCCCCAGCATTTT.

The V call is TRBV24-1, the J call TRBJ2-3; 8 bases are shared with TRBD1. With V trimmed by 4 bases and J by 3 bases, 14 bases remained unmatched. Germline V gives CDR1 KGHDR, CDR2 SFDVKD. The CDR3 contains 18 residues. CDR3 bases: TGTGCCACCAGTGAAGCTCCTAACAGGGGGAAGAGGACAGATACGCAGTATTTT. The encoded protein is CATSEAPNRGKRTDTQYF.

This clone was counted a single time. J is TRBJ2-7 and V is TRBV5-1; 8 nucleotides line up with TRBD2. V was pared by 4 bases and J by 4 bases, with 10 bases of the junction left unmatched. The germline V gene has CDR1 SGHRS and CDR2 YFSETQ. The CDR3 loop spans 15 amino acids. The CDR3 region has the DNA TGCGCCAGCAGCCTGGCGGGGGGACCTATGTACGAGCAGTACGTC. It encodes CASSLAGGPMYEQYV.

The V gene is TRBV9, the J gene TRBJ1-1; TRBD1 matches at 8 bases. V gave up 4 bases and J gave up 0 bases; unmatched junction bases: 8. This CDR3 has 16 amino acids. CDR1 SGDLS and CDR2 YYNGEE come from the germline V gene. The CDR3 sequence is CASSPGGRLMNTEAFF. For the CDR3, the DNA is TGTGCCAGCAGCCCAGGGGGCAGACTCATGAACACTGAAGCTTTCTTT.

The chain links TRBV10-1 to TRBJ2-3; 7 nucleotides align to TRBD2. CDR1 WNHNN and CDR2 SYGVQD come from the germline V gene (reference sequence). CDR3 length equals 14 residues. The V gene end was trimmed by 8 bases and the J gene end by 0 bases; junction bases not matched to a gene: 5. The CDR3 is CASGLGLSTDTQYF. Written as DNA, the CDR3 is TGCGCCAGCGGTCTGGGACTAAGCACAGATACGCAGTATTTT.

This rearrangement joins TRBV19 to TRBJ1-3; 9 bases are a match to TRBD1. The CDR3 contains 21 residues. The V segment lost 6 bases and the J segment 0 bases; nucleotides outside the gene matches: 21. Germline loops: CDR1 LNHDA, CDR2 SQIVND (reference sequence). The CDR3 protein is CASRDITGQGTGMSSGNTIYF. The CDR3 DNA follows: TGTGCCAGTAGAGATATAACGGGACAGGGAACCGGTATGAGCTCTGGAAACACCATATATTTT. The whole variable domain, filled in from reference TRBV19 and TRBJ1-3, reads DGGITQSPKYLFRKEGQNVTLSCEQNLNHDAMYWYRQDPGQGLRLIYYSQIVNDFQKGDIAEGYSVSREKKESFPLTVTSAQKNPTAFYLCASRDITGQGTGMSSGNTIYFGEGSWLTVV.

The chain carries TRBV5-8 and TRBJ1-1; D gene uncertain. The CDR3 contains 13 residues. The V end was cut by 0 bases, the J end by 3 bases, with 6 bases between. The germline V gene has CDR1 SGHTS and CDR2 YDEGEE. CDR3 nucleotides: TGTGCCAGCAGCTTGGTTCCGTACACTGAAGCTTTCTTT. Protein sequence: CASSLVPYTEAFF.

The V and J genes are TRBV6-1 and TRBJ1-4; D not resolved. CDR3 length equals 15 residues. The ends were cut back, 1 base at V and 4 bases at J, with 10 bases in the middle. CDR1 is MNHNS, CDR2 SASEGT, per germline. As DNA, the CDR3 is TGTGCCAGCAGTGAAGGCGGGGTGCTTAATGAAAAACTGTTTTTT. This sequence encodes CASSEGGVLNEKLFF.

V and J are TRBV6-5 and TRBJ2-4, with a tentative D call TRBD1 (7 bases). The CDR3 covers 15 residues. Trimming pared 4 bases from V and 8 bases from J, leaving 18 bases between. Germline lookup yields CDR1 MNHEY and CDR2 SVGAGI. Written as DNA, the CDR3 is TGTGCCAGCAGTTTACAGGGTCCCAGGGGGGACATTCAGTACTTC. This encodes CASSLQGPRGDIQYF.

The chain employs TRBV5-4 and TRBJ1-1; 9 bases align to TRBD1. This CDR3 is 16 amino acids long. Germline V gene sequence: CDR1 SGHNT, CDR2 YYREEE (reference sequence). Losses at the gene ends were 4 bases for V and 5 bases for J; bases not matched to a gene: 12. CDR3 coding DNA: TGTGCCAGCAGCACCTCTCCACCGGGACAGGGAACTGAAGCTTTCTTT. This gives the protein CASSTSPPGQGTEAFF.